This T cell receptor beta chain was sequenced in a study of CXCR3-negative and CXCR3-positive naive CD8 T cells. In the study overall: The libraries together contributed 120 million to 150 million TRB reads, each supplying about 1.5 +/- 0.3 million.

The libraries of TRB cDNA were prepared using 5' RACE with UMI labels. With the 5' RACE reads reprocessed, TCRdb shows one record per CDR3 protein and no DNA. In total, the table holds over 100,000 distinct CDR3 sequences. Overall study findings and caveats: Fresh PBMCs went into most assays, and CXCR3 expression partly declined after cryopreservation. Naive cells that were CXCR3-negative or CXCR3-positive used TRBV-TRBJ genes alike, while memory cells diverged. Naive subsets had comparable surface CD5, so TRB CDR3 properties gauged TCR strength.

Germline V lookup: CDR1 MNHEY, CDR2 SMNVEV (reference sequence). The CDR3 runs 15 residues. On this clonotype itself: Antigen unknown.

The V call is TRBV27, the J call TRBJ2-7; the TCRdb call, TRBD1, lacks DNA for checking. Material: naive CXCR3- CD8+ T cells from blood. This sample's subset: CD45RO-CCR7+CD27+CD95- naive CD8+ T cells lacking CXCR3 (TNR3-). The source is a human donor in good health. Some clones in this sample may be carry-over from other donors' samples. The CDR3 sequence is CASSPGTGRAYEQYF.